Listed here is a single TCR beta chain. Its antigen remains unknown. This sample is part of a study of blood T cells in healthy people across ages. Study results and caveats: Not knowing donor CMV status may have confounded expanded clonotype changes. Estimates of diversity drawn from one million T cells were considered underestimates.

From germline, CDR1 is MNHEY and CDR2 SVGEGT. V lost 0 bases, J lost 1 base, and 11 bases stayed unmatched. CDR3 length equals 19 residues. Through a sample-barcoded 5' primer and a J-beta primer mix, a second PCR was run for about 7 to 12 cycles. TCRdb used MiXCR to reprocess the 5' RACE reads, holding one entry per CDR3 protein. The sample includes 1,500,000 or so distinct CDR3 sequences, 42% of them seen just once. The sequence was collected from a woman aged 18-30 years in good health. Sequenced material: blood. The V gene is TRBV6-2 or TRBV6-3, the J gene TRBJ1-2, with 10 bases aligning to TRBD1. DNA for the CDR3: TGTGCCAGCAGTTACTCGACCCCGGACAGGGGGAGGAATAACTATGGCTACACCTTC. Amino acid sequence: CASSYSTPDRGRNNYGYTF.